Listed here is a single TCR beta chain. A read error may explain this, as a much larger clone is one base away. These data originate in a study of tumor-infiltrating lymphocytes in primary liver carcinoma. Study information: Productive TCRbeta read yields ran from roughly 3.65 to 7.13 million per sample and were similar between tissues.

The CDR3 length is 17 residues. Looked up from germline, CDR1 is MNHNS and CDR2 is SASEGT. Unsorted bulk tissue, about 17-34 mg of it, served as the source for co-extraction of RNA and DNA. The authors made TCR beta cDNA from around 500 ng total RNA with a constant-region primer. Each TCR beta library was derived from three nested multiplex PCR rounds that employed slightly modified ARM-PCR. Each of the first two PCR rounds ran roughly 9 cycles with TRBV1-TRBV30 forward and C-beta reverse primers. MiXCR was run by TCRdb on the multiplex PCR reads, yielding one entry per CDR3 protein. This table holds approximately 120,000 distinct CDR3 sequences, 64% found once.

Sequenced: liver tumor tissue from sampling region 3. Subset of the sample: tumor region T3, left-lateral pole. This sequence joins TRBV6-1 and TRBJ2-1; 7 nucleotides match TRBD2. This TCR derives from a woman aged 60-75 years with primary liver carcinoma and hepatitis B virus infection. The CDR3 coding sequence is TGTACCAGCAGTGAAGCGGGGTGGGGCAGCTCCTACAATGAGCAGTTCTTC. Encoded protein: CTSSEAGWGSSYNEQFF.